These 12 T cell receptor beta chains share one sample of origin, sequenced in a study of T cells in Graves' hyperthyroidism and ophthalmopathy (dated by TCRdb to 2018 to 2020). Library creation used multiplex PCR. The sequencing machine was an Illumina HiSeq 2000. TCR beta CDR3 regions were amplified from RNA transcripts. For the first round of RT-PCR on the TCR CDR3, the HTBI primer set was used together with the Qiagen OneStep RT-PCR kit. TCRdb redid the processing of the public reads, applying fastp at Q25 and MiXCR, and retained in-frame beta chains. Identical CDR3 protein sequences are pooled into one entry, listed with their most common genes and DNA. Within this sample are a few hundred thousand distinct CDR3 sequences, with roughly 13% of them counted one time only. The ten largest clonotypes hold about 4.9% of the sample. Material: blood. Source of these receptors: a woman younger than 30 with Graves' hyperthyroidism.

The rearrangement uses TRBV9 and TRBJ2-2; no reliable D call. The CDR3 sequence is 12 residues long. Germline CDR1 is SGDLS and CDR2 is YYNGEE. V shed 6 bases and J shed 6 bases, with 9 bases lying between them. The CDR3 sequence is CASNDMAGELFF. The CDR3 nucleotides are TGTGCCAGCAATGATATGGCCGGGGAGCTGTTTTTT. The variable domain in full, completed from reference TRBV9 and TRBJ2-2, reads DSGVTQTPKHLITATGQRVTLRCSPRSGDLSVYWYQQSLDQGLQFLIQYYNGEERAKGNILERFSAQQFPDLHSELNLSSLELGDSALYFCASNDMAGELFFGEGSRLTVL.

This clonotype was seen at least ten times. The rearrangement joins TRBV27 to TRBJ1-5; 8 bases line up with TRBD1. The V and J ends lost 6 bases and 0 bases, in that order; junction bases with no gene match: 7. The CDR3 spans 16 residues. Germline values: CDR1 MNHEY, CDR2 SMNVEV (reference sequence). CDR3 protein: CASRVGQGASNQPQHF. In DNA, the CDR3 is TGTGCCAGCAGGGTAGGACAGGGAGCTAGCAATCAGCCCCAGCATTTT.

In its sample, this clonotype was seen a few times. The CDR3 nucleotides read TGTGCCAGCAGTTTTATCCAGTCTTCGGGGCAGTACTTC. Its protein product is CASSFIQSSGQYF. The V call is TRBV28, the J call TRBJ2-7, with no clear D. This CDR3 has 13 residues. Germline CDR1 MDHEN, CDR2 SYDVKM. The V and J ends lost 3 bases and 9 bases respectively, with 15 bases between them.

The rearrangement uses TRBV4-1 and TRBJ2-5; TRBD2 aligns across 14 bases. This CDR3 spans 15 amino acids. V lost 6 bases, J lost 4 bases, and 4 bases stayed unmatched. Per the germline V gene, CDR1 is MGHRA and CDR2 is YSYEKL. CDR3 residues: CASRPGLAGAETQYF. CDR3 DNA sequence: TGCGCCAGCAGGCCGGGACTAGCGGGAGCAGAGACCCAGTACTTC.

This chain connects TRBV20-1 to TRBJ2-2; the match to TRBD1 covers 8 bases. The CDR3 extends over 14 amino acids. With V trimmed by 6 bases and J by 5 bases, 8 bases remained unmatched. Germline assignment: CDR1 DFQATT and CDR2 SNEGSKA (reference sequence). CDR3 loop: CSAGRTGRTGELFF. Written as DNA, the CDR3 is TGCAGTGCCGGAAGGACAGGGAGGACCGGGGAGCTGTTTTTT.

This clonotype turned up a few times. This rearrangement joins TRBV28 to TRBJ1-3; D is uncertain. The germline V gene has CDR1 MDHEN and CDR2 SYDVKM. Trimming took off 8 bases at V and 0 bases at J, with 8 bases between the two ends. The CDR3 spans 13 residues. The CDR3 sequence: CASGRNSGNTIYF. The CDR3 DNA reads as TGTGCCAGCGGGCGGAACTCTGGAAACACCATATATTTT.

This clonotype was counted at least ten times. The chain links TRBV25-1 to TRBJ2-1, with D hard to call. The CDR3 runs 13 residues. Trimming pared 9 bases from V and 7 bases from J, leaving 16 bases between. Germline V gene data show CDR1 as MGHDK and CDR2 as SYGVNS. CDR3 sequence (DNA): TGTGCCAGTTTGTCGAACAAGAGGAATGAGCAGTTCTTC. Amino acids: CASLSNKRNEQFF.

In its sample, this clonotype was seen many times. The chain has TRBV3-1 and TRBJ1-6; 7 bases line up with TRBD1. Germline V gene data show CDR1 as LGHDT and CDR2 as YNNKEL (reference sequence). With 0 bases clipped from V and 4 bases from J, the junction kept 6 bases outside the gene matches. This CDR3 contains 17 residues. CDR3 protein: CASSQDRTGLYNSPLHF. The CDR3 DNA follows: TGTGCCAGCAGCCAAGATAGGACAGGACTTTATAATTCACCCCTCCACTTT.

This clonotype was picked up many times. This chain joins TRBV3-1 and TRBJ2-1, with no clear D. Germline CDR1 is LGHDT and CDR2 is YNNKEL (reference sequence). Trimming took 1 base from V and 10 from J, leaving 8 bases between them. The CDR3 contains 12 residues. The CDR3 sequence: CASSQASAEQFF. CDR3 bases: TGTGCCAGCAGCCAAGCTTCAGCCGAGCAGTTCTTC.

This clonotype was seen more than once but under ten times. The chain employs TRBV12-3 or TRBV12-4 and TRBJ1-2, with D tentatively TRBD1 (6 bases). With 5 bases removed from V and 8 bases from J, the gap between germline ends came to 12 bases. The CDR3 has 12 amino acids. Here the CDR3 DNA reads TGTGCCAGCAGTGTACAGGGAAGGGGCTACACCTTC. Translated: CASSVQGRGYTF.

This clonotype was detected a few times. The CDR3 loop reads CASSDYNQPQHF. CDR3 DNA sequence: TGCGCCAGCAGTGATTACAATCAGCCCCAGCATTTT. The rearrangement uses TRBV10-2 and TRBJ1-5; D unclear. Trimming took off 3 bases at V and 3 bases at J, with 3 bases between the two ends. The germline gives CDR1 WSHSY, CDR2 SAAADI. The CDR3 runs 12 residues.

At least ten counts were recorded for this clonotype. The chain uses TRBV28 and TRBJ2-7; 9 bases match TRBD1. The ends lost 1 base at V and 0 bases at J; junction bases unmatched: 4. The CDR3 runs 16 residues. Germline V CDR1 and CDR2: MDHEN, SYDVKM. DNA of the CDR3: TGTGCCAGCAGTTTATTAGGACAGGGGCTCTCCTACGAGCAGTACTTC. Its protein product is CASSLLGQGLSYEQYF. Full variable domain (missing parts from reference TRBV28 and TRBJ2-7): DVKVTQSSRYLVKRTGEKVFLECVQDMDHENMFWYRQDPGLGLRLIYFSYDVKMKEKGDIPEGYSVSREKKERFSLILESASTNQTSMYLCASSLLGQGLSYEQYFGPGTRLTVT.